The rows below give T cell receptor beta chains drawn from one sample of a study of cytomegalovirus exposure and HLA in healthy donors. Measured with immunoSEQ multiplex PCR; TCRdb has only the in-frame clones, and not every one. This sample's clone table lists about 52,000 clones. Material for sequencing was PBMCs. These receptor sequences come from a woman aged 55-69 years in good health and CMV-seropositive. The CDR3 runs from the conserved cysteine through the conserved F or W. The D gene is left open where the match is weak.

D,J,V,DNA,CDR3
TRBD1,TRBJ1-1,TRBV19,TGTGCCAGTAGTTTGGGACAGGGGGCAAACACTGAAGCTTTCTTT,CASSLGQGANTEAFF
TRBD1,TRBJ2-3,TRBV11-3,TGTGCCAGCAGCTCACCCGGACAGGGGTCAGATACGCAGTATTTT,CASSSPGQGSDTQYF
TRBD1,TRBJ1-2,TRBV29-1,TGCAGCGTTTTGTTAATAGGGACAGGGGGAGCTAACTATGGCTACACCTTC,CSVLLIGTGGANYGYTF
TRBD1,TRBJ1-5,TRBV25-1,TGTGCCAGCAGTGAGACAGGGAGCAATCAGCCCCAGCATTTT,CASSETGSNQPQHF
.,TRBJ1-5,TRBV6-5,TGTGCCAGCAGTTACTCGATCCAGGGTAGTCAGCCCCAGCATTTT,CASSYSIQGSQPQHF
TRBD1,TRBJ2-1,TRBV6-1,TGTGCCAGCAGTGAAGAAGGACAGGTCAACTACAATGAGCAGTTCTTC,CASSEEGQVNYNEQFF
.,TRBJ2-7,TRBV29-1,TGCAGCGTTGAGTTTGGCCTCTCCTACGAGCAGTACTTC,CSVEFGLSYEQYF
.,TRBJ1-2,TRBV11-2,TGTGCCAGCAGCCCCCTCTTGACAGGCTATGGCTACACCTTC,CASSPLLTGYGYTF
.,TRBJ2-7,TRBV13,TGTGCCAGCAGCTTAGGGCAGGCCATCTACGAGCAGTACTTC,CASSLGQAIYEQYF
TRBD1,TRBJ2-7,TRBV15,TGTGCCACCAGTGAGCCGGGACAGGGCAAGAACGAGCAGTACTTC,CATSEPGQGKNEQYF
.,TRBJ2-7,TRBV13,TGTGCCAGCAGCGTCCCAGGGGTTACCTACGAGCAGTACTTC,CASSVPGVTYEQYF
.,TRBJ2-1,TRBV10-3,TGTGCCACCACACCCCGGGGAATTGATGAGCAGTTCTTC,CATTPRGIDEQFF
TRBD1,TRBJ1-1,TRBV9,TGTGCCAGCAGCGTAGATCCAGGGGGGACTGAAGCTTTCTTT,CASSVDPGGTEAFF
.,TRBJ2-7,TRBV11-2,TGTGCCAGCAGACCACCCAGCCGGGGGGAGCAGTACTTC,CASRPPSRGEQYF
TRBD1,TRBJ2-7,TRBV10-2,TGCGCCAGCAGTGACCCCCGGACAGGCGGCTACGAGCAGTACTTC,CASSDPRTGGYEQYF
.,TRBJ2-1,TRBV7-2,TGTGCCAGCAGCGTAAGTACAGGGATTGCTGAGCAGTTCTTC,CASSVSTGIAEQFF
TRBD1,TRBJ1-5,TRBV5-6,TGTGCCAGCAGCTCGTGGGGACAGGCCATAGGGCAGCCCCAGCATTTT,CASSSWGQAIGQPQHF